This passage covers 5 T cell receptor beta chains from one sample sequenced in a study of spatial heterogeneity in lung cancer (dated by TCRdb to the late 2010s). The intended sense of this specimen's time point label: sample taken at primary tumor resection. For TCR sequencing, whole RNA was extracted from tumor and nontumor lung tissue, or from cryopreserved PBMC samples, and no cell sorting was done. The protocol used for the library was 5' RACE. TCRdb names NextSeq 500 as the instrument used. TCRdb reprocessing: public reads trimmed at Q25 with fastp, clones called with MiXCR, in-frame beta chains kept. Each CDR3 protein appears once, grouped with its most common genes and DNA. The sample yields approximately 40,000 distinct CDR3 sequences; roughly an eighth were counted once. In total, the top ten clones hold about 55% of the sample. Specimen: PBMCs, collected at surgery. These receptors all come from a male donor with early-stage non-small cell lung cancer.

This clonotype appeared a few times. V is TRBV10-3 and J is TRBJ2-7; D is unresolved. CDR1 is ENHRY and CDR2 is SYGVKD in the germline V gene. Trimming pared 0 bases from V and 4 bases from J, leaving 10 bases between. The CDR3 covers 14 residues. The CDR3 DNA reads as TGTGCCATCAGTGAGTCCGGACGGACGTACGAGCAGTACTTC. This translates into CAISESGRTYEQYF.

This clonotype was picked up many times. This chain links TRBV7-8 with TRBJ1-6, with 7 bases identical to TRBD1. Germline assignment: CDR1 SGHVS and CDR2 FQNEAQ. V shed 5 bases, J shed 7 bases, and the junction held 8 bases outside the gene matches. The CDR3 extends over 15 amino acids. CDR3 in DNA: TGTGCCAGCAGCAATACCGGGACAGAGAATTCACCCCTCCACTTT. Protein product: CASSNTGTENSPLHF.

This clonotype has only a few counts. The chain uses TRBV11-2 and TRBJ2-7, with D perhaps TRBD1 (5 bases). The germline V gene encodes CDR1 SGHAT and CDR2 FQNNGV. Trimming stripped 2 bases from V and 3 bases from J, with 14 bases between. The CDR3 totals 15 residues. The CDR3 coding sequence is TGTGCCAGCAGCTTAACCCCGGCAGGGAACTACGAGCAGTACTTC. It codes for CASSLTPAGNYEQYF.

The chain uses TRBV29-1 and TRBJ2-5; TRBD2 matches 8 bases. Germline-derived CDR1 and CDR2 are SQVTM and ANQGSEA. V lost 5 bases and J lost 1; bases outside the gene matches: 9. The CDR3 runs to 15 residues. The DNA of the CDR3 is TGCAGCGTTTCGGGGACTAGTTGGGCCCAAGAGACCCAGTACTTC. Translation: CSVSGTSWAQETQYF.

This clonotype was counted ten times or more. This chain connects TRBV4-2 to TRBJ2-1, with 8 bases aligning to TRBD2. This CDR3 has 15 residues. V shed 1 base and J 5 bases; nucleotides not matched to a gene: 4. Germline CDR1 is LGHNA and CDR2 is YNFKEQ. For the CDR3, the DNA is TGTGCCAGCAGCCAAGGACTAGCGATTAACAATGAGCAGTTCTTC. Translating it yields CASSQGLAINNEQFF.